The clone carrying this T cell receptor (beta chain) has more than one count but fewer than ten. The germline V and J ends were trimmed by 5 bases and 4 bases, with 18 bases remaining between them. This CDR3 is 16 amino acids long. Per germline, CDR1 SEHNR and CDR2 FQNEAQ (reference sequence). This sample stems from a study of spatial heterogeneity in lung cancer. Regarding time point: blood at routine non-recurrence follow-up after resection. No cell sorting; template was whole RNA from tumor, lung tissue or PBMC. TCRdb reprocessed the 5' RACE reads with MiXCR, giving one entry per CDR3 protein. The sample has about 45,000 distinct CDR3 sequences, 20% to 25% seen once.

The V call is TRBV7-9, the J call TRBJ2-1; D is possibly TRBD1 or TRBD2 (5 bases each). This TCR was recovered from a female donor with early-stage non-small cell lung cancer. The source was PBMCs, collected at follow-up. The DNA of the CDR3 is TGTGCCAGCAGCCCCCTGGGGGTCCTATATTACAATGAGCAGTTCTTC. Protein sequence: CASSPLGVLYYNEQFF.